What follows describes a single TCR beta chain. Antigen: not known. Generated by immunoSEQ multiplex PCR, the TCRdb table keeps only in-frame clones and is missing some. Of about 160,000 clones listed, over 75% were seen once; the top ten hold approximately 4.3%. The study pooled second doses at about 4 or about 12 weeks. These data originate in a study of T cell responses to AZD1222 COVID-19 vaccine. Study-wide results and limits: Regions left unmutated in variants are reportedly the target of nearly half of spike-specific TCRs. Dominant at 160-218 and 743-854, vaccine-associated CD4 TCRs also spanned spike.

Sequenced material: peripheral blood, taken 28 days after the second AZD1222 dose. This clonotype originated in an adult who received the AZD1222 COVID-19 vaccine.

The CDR3 nucleotides are TGTGCCAGCAGCACTGGACAGGGGGCAATCTACGAGCAGTACTTC. The encoded protein is CASSTGQGAIYEQYF. This sequence joins TRBV9 and TRBJ2-7; 11 nucleotides line up with TRBD1. Trimming cost V 4 bases and J 3 bases; bases outside gene matches: 6. This CDR3 region has 15 residues. Looked up from germline, CDR1 is SGDLS and CDR2 is YYNGEE. The whole variable domain, filled in from reference TRBV9 and TRBJ2-7, reads DSGVTQTPKHLITATGQRVTLRCSPRSGDLSVYWYQQSLDQGLQFLIQYYNGEERAKGNILERFSAQQFPDLHSELNLSSLELGDSALYFCASSTGQGAIYEQYFGPGTRLTVT.